The clone carrying this T cell receptor beta chain appeared a single time. Antigen specificity is unknown. Axillary draining lymph nodes of breast cancer patients supplied the node samples. CDR1 MRHNA and CDR2 SNTAGT come from the germline V gene. Trimming took off 5 bases at V and 9 bases at J, with 16 bases between the two ends. The CDR3 contains 14 residues. The data belong to a study of breast tumors, draining lymph nodes, adjacent tissues. Study observations and caveats: The lymph node origin of tumor T cells was framed as consistent with a hypothesis, not demonstrated. Data fit most tumor T cells coming from lymph node, expanding in tumor. Compared with lymph nodes, tumors were less diverse; compared with nontumor tissue, more. Luminal-like breast cancer showed significantly higher tumor–nontumor repertoire similarity than basal-like.

TCRdb recomputed calls from the multiplex PCR reads with MiXCR, one row per CDR3 protein. Counted here are approximately 210,000 distinct CDR3 sequences, around 32% occurring once; the ten biggest clones make up more than 1.3%. The specimen was axillary lymph node tissue. The clonotype comes from a female donor with breast cancer. Some clones in this sample may be carry-over from other donors' samples. The chain recombines TRBV6-4 with TRBJ1-4, with TRBD1 as a possible D gene (5 bases). The CDR3 region is CASSRQLTSQKLFF. The CDR3 DNA reads TGTGCCAGCAGTCGACAGCTAACTAGCCAAAAACTGTTTTTT.